This TCR beta chain emerged from a study of cytomegalovirus exposure and HLA in healthy donors. About the study: According to later analysis, the same platform produced the roughly 120 validation and under 700 first-cohort repertoires. Overall study findings and caveats: Rare TCR sequences predominated, though certain public TCRs were found in many donors.

Concerning this clone itself: Its matching antigen is unknown.

The donors were in the approximately 110-subject validation cohort; that cohort was separate from the roughly 700-subject first cohort. The method was immunoSEQ multiplex PCR; TCRdb's version includes in-frame clones alone and lacks a portion of them. The data show roughly 240,000 clones, approximately 90% seen once. Sequenced input: PBMCs. The source of this sequence is a man between 18 and 35 years old in good health and CMV-seronegative.

Here the CDR3 reads CASSYSTGVTGELFF. The CDR3 coding sequence is TGTGCCAGCAGTTACTCGACAGGGGTTACCGGGGAGCTGTTTTTT. The chain uses TRBV6-5 and TRBJ2-2; 8 positions agree with TRBD1. J was trimmed by 5 bases and V by 0 bases; bases with no gene match: 2. Germline V gives CDR1 MNHEY, CDR2 SVGAGI. The CDR3 loop spans 15 amino acids.